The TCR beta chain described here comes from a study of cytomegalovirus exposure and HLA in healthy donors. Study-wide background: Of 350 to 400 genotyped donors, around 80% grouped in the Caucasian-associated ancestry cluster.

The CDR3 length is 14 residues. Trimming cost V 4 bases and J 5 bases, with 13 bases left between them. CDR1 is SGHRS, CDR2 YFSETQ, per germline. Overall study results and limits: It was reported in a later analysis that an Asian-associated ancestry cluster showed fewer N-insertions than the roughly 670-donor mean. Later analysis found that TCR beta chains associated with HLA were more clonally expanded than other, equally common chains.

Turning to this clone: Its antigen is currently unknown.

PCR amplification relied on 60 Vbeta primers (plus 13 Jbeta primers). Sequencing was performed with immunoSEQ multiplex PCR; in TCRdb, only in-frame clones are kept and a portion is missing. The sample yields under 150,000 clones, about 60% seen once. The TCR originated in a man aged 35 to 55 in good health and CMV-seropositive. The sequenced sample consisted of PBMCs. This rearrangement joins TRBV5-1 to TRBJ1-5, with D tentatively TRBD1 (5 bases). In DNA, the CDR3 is TGCGCCAGCAGCGTCACAGGCTCCGATCAGCCCCAGCATTTT. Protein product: CASSVTGSDQPQHF.